This TCR beta chain was captured by sequencing in a study of shared clonotypes between healthy human individuals. Researchers partitioned CD4+ cells into CD45RA+ naive and CD45RA-negative memory subsets. An even split of each subset's genomic DNA across several immunoSEQ plates was performed. The table came from immunoSEQ multiplex PCR; TCRdb's copy has only in-frame clones and leaves some out. The sample comprises roughly 2.2 million clones, roughly 93% of which are singletons, and roughly 0.36% rests with the top ten. V lost 3 bases to trimming and J lost 3 bases; unmatched junction nucleotides: 1. CDR1 and CDR2 (germline): MGHDK, SYGVNS. This CDR3 spans 13 amino acids.

The sequencing sample was made of naive CD4+ T cells from PBMCs. Subset meaning: CD45RA+ positively selected. The V call is TRBV25-1, the J call TRBJ2-5, with 7 positions matching TRBD2. This TCR was sampled from a man between 18 and 35 years old in good health. Some clones in this sample may be carry-over from other donors' samples. The CDR3 sequence is CASSDSGKETQYF. The CDR3 bases are TGTGCCAGCAGTGACAGCGGGAAAGAGACCCAGTACTTC.